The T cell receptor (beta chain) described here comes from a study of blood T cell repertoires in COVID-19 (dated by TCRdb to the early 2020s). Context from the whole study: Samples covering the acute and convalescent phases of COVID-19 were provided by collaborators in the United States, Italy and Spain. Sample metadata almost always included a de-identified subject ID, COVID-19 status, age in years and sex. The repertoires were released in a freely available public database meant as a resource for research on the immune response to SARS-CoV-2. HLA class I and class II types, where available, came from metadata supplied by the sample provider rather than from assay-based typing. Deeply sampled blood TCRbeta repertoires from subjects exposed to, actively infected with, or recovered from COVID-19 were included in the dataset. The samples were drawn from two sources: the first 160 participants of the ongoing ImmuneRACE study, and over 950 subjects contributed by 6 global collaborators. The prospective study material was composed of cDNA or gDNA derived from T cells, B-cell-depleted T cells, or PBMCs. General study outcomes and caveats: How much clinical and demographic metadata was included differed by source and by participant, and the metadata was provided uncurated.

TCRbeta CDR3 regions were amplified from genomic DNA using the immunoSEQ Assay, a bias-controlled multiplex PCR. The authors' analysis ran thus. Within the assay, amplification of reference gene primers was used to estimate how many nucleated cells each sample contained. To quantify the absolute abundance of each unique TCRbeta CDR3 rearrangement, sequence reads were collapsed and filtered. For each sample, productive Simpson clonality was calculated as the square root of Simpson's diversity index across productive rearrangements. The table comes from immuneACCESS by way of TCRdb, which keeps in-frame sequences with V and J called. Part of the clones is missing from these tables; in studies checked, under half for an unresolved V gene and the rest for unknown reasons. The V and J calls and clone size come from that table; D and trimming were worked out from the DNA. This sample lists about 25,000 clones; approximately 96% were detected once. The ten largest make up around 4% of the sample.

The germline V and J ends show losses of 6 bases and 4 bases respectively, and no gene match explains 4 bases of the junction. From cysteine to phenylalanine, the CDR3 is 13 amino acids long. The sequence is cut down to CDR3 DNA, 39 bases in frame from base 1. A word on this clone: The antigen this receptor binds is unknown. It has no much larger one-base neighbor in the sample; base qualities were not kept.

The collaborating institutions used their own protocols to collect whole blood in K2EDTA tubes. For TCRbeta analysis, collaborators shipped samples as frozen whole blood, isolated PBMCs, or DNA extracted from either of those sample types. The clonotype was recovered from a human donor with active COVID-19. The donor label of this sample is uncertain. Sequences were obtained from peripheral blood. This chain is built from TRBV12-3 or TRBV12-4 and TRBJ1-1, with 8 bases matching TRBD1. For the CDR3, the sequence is CASRRQGATEAFF. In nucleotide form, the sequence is TGTGCCAGCAGACGGCAGGGGGCCACTGAAGCTTTCTTT.